Shown below are 23 T cell receptor beta chains from a single sample sequenced in a study of cytomegalovirus exposure and HLA in healthy donors. Researchers ran the PCR with 60 Vbeta and 13 Jbeta primers. Assay used: immunoSEQ multiplex PCR; TCRdb lists only in-frame clones, some missing. The sample holds roughly 140,000 clones; roughly four fifths are singletons and the top ten take approximately 6.1%. The material sequenced was PBMCs. These receptors originate from a man aged 25 to 40 in good health and CMV-seropositive.

The gene calls are TRBV7-9 and TRBJ1-4; tentatively, D is TRBD1 (5 bases). Germline-derived CDR1 and CDR2 are SEHNR and FQNEAQ (reference sequence). There are 16 residues in the CDR3. Trimming took off 0 bases at V and 0 bases at J, with 8 bases between the two ends. CDR3 in DNA: TGTGCCAGCAGCTTAGCGCTCAGGGCAACTAATGAAAAACTGTTTTTT. The encoded protein is CASSLALRATNEKLFF. The full variable domain, its missing parts supplied by reference TRBV7-9 and TRBJ1-4, is DTGVSQNPRHKITKRGQNVTFRCDPISEHNRLYWYRQTLGQGPEFLTYFQNEAQLEKSRLLSDRFSAERPKGSFSTLEIQRTEQGDSAMYLCASSLALRATNEKLFFGSGTQLSVL.

In the case of this clone: At one boundary the junction diverges from the germline segment, which might be a read error. The chain carries TRBV11-3 and TRBJ2-1, with D perhaps TRBD2 (5 bases). This CDR3 spans 14 amino acids. Germline values: CDR1 SGHNT, CDR2 YENEEA. In DNA form, the CDR3 reads TGTGCCAGCAGCTTAGCGACCCGCCGGGGTGAGCAATTCTTC. This sequence encodes CASSLATRRGEQFF.

The CDR3 protein is CASSPDRAAYEQYF. Written as DNA, the CDR3 is TGTGCCAGCAGTCCGGACAGGGCGGCCTACGAGCAGTACTTC. V and J are TRBV28 and TRBJ2-7; 8 bases line up with TRBD1. J gave up 2 bases and V 5 bases, and 5 bases lay outside the gene matches. This CDR3 contains 14 residues. Germline V CDR1 and CDR2: MDHEN, SYDVKM.

The V gene is TRBV7-9, the J gene TRBJ2-7; a possible D gene is TRBD1 (5 bases). The CDR3 runs 14 residues. Germline-derived CDR1 and CDR2 are SEHNR and FQNEAQ (reference sequence). Between the trimmed V and J ends, which lost 4 bases and 3 bases, there was a span of 13 bases. The CDR3: CASSSTQGYYEQYF. CDR3 DNA: TGTGCCAGCAGCTCCACCCAGGGATACTACGAGCAGTACTTC. Based on the CDR3 plus reference TRBV7-9 and TRBJ2-7, the full variable domain is DTGVSQNPRHKITKRGQNVTFRCDPISEHNRLYWYRQTLGQGPEFLTYFQNEAQLEKSRLLSDRFSAERPKGSFSTLEIQRTEQGDSAMYLCASSSTQGYYEQYFGPGTRLTVT.

The chain has TRBV19 and TRBJ2-3; 8 nucleotides match TRBD1. CDR3 length: 15 residues. Unmatched junction bases numbered 4, after V lost 2 bases and J lost 3 bases. Germline CDR1 and CDR2: LNHDA and SQIVND (reference sequence). The CDR3 nucleotides are TGTGCCAGTAGTATACAGGGGGCAGGAACAGATACGCAGTATTTT. It encodes CASSIQGAGTDTQYF. The whole variable domain, filled in from reference TRBV19 and TRBJ2-3, reads DGGITQSPKYLFRKEGQNVTLSCEQNLNHDAMYWYRQDPGQGLRLIYYSQIVNDFQKGDIAEGYSVSREKKESFPLTVTSAQKNPTAFYLCASSIQGAGTDTQYFGPGTRLTVL.

V and J are TRBV5-4 and TRBJ2-1; the D gene is possibly TRBD2 (6 bases). Germline V gene sequence: CDR1 SGHNT, CDR2 YYREEE (reference sequence). Trimming left V 0 bases short and J 2 bases short, with 12 bases between. This CDR3 comprises 16 residues. In DNA, the CDR3 is TGTGCCAGCAGCTTGGGGACTACGAGAACCTACAATGAGCAGTTCTTC. It translates to CASSLGTTRTYNEQFF.

This clone was found a few times. The chain has TRBV2 and TRBJ1-6, with unresolved D. Germline V lookup: CDR1 SNHLY, CDR2 FYNNEI. The CDR3 is made up of 14 amino acids. V lost 6 bases and J lost 5, with 11 bases in between. The CDR3 sequence is CASSGAGNNSPLHF. CDR3 coding DNA: TGTGCCAGCAGCGGCGCGGGAAATAATTCACCCCTCCACTTT.

This chain joins TRBV28 and TRBJ1-5; 8 bases map to TRBD1. This CDR3 comprises 15 residues. CDR1 MDHEN and CDR2 SYDVKM come from the germline V gene. V lost 4 bases to trimming and J lost 4 bases; unmatched junction nucleotides: 6. The DNA for the CDR3 is TGTGCCAGCAGTTCGGACAGGGAACCAAATCAGCCCCAGCATTTT. This sequence encodes CASSSDREPNQPQHF.

The genes are TRBV29-1 and TRBJ1-2, with D tentatively TRBD1 (6 bases). The CDR3 spans 11 residues. Germline V lookup: CDR1 SQVTM, CDR2 ANQGSEA. The ends were cut back, 7 bases at V and 6 bases at J, with 12 bases in the middle. CDR3 DNA sequence: TGCAGCGCAAGGACAGCGAATGGCTACACCTTC. This sequence encodes CSARTANGYTF.

The V gene is TRBV11-2, the J gene TRBJ1-5; D perhaps matches TRBD1 (5 bases). The CDR3 is 14 amino acids. Germline values: CDR1 SGHAT, CDR2 FQNNGV. V shed 0 bases and J shed 6 bases, with 9 bases lying between them. CDR3 nucleotides: TGTGCCAGCAGCTTAGACGGGGGTAGTCAGCCCCAGCATTTT. Its protein product is CASSLDGGSQPQHF.

This clone was counted only a few times. The chain employs TRBV28 and TRBJ1-6; 8 bases map to TRBD1. Germline V gives CDR1 MDHEN, CDR2 SYDVKM. The CDR3 runs to 14 residues. Trimming cost V 6 bases and J 9 bases; bases outside gene matches: 7. As DNA, the CDR3 is TGTGCCAGCAGCCCGACAGGGGACACTTCACCCCTCCACTTT. This translates into CASSPTGDTSPLHF.

The chain carries TRBV6-1 and TRBJ1-2; the D gene is possibly TRBD1 (6 bases). Germline lookup yields CDR1 MNHNS and CDR2 SASEGT. Trimming removed 8 bases from V and 8 bases from J, with 21 bases in between. The CDR3 length is 14 residues. CDR3 bases: TGTGCCAGCTCCGGGACACTTTACGGCGAGGGCTACACCTTC. Protein product: CASSGTLYGEGYTF.

The chain uses TRBV2 and TRBJ2-7, with a possible D match to TRBD2 (6 bases). Germline V gives CDR1 SNHLY, CDR2 FYNNEI. V was cut by 6 bases and J by 2 bases, with 8 bases left in between. This CDR3 has 12 residues. CDR3 bases: TGTGCCAGCAGGGGGGGAGCCTACGAGCAGTACTTC. It translates to CASRGGAYEQYF.

The rearrangement uses TRBV9 and TRBJ1-1; 7 nucleotides match TRBD1. The CDR3 has 14 residues. Germline-derived CDR1 and CDR2 are SGDLS and YYNGEE. V lost 3 bases and J lost 6; bases outside the gene matches: 8. CDR3 amino acids: CASSESTGSAEAFF. For the CDR3, the DNA is TGTGCCAGCAGCGAGTCGACAGGGAGTGCTGAAGCTTTCTTT. Supplemented by reference TRBV9 and TRBJ1-1, the full variable domain reads DSGVTQTPKHLITATGQRVTLRCSPRSGDLSVYWYQQSLDQGLQFLIQYYNGEERAKGNILERFSAQQFPDLHSELNLSSLELGDSALYFCASSESTGSAEAFFGQGTRLTVV.

The chain joins TRBV4-1 to TRBJ2-1, with 10 bases fitting TRBD2. Germline trimming cut 4 bases from V and 7 bases from J; bases unmatched to any gene: 16. The germline V gene has CDR1 MGHRA and CDR2 YSYEKL. CDR3 length: 18 residues. The chain's CDR3 is CASSPFLSPGLAFNEQFF. The CDR3 region has the DNA TGCGCCAGCAGCCCCTTCTTATCTCCGGGACTAGCGTTTAATGAGCAGTTCTTC.

CDR3 amino acids: CASRSIGDTQYF. CDR3 sequence (DNA): TGTGCCAGCAGGAGTATTGGAGATACGCAGTATTTT. The rearrangement links TRBV6-5 to TRBJ2-3; D unresolved. This CDR3 comprises 12 residues. V was cut by 6 bases and J by 5 bases, with 9 bases left in between. From germline, CDR1 is MNHEY and CDR2 SVGAGI.

This clone was seen once. The chain is built from TRBV7-6 and TRBJ1-1; maybe TRBD1 (6 bases). The CDR3 has 14 amino acids. CDR1 and CDR2 (germline): SGHVS, FNYEAQ. Trimming removed 5 bases at V and 1 base at J, with 11 bases between. The CDR3 sequence: CASSDRTANTEAFF. CDR3 DNA: TGTGCCAGCAGCGACCGGACAGCGAACACTGAAGCTTTCTTT.

The rearrangement links TRBV7-2 to TRBJ2-5; 10 nucleotides align to TRBD2. Germline CDR1 SGHTA, CDR2 FQGNSA. CDR3 length: 18 residues. The junction had 14 bases not matched to a gene; V was cut back by 0 bases and J by 7 bases. CDR3 sequence reads: CASSLAPPLAGVRATQYF. In DNA form, the CDR3 reads TGTGCCAGCAGCTTAGCGCCCCCGCTAGCGGGGGTACGGGCGACCCAGTACTTC.

The V call is TRBV6-1, the J call TRBJ1-1; 7 bases match TRBD1. The length of the CDR3 is 15 residues. Trimming cost V 6 bases and J 4 bases; bases outside gene matches: 11. CDR1 is MNHNS, CDR2 SASEGT, per germline. CDR3 sequence (DNA): TGTGCCAGCAGCTTTCCTACAGGGGATGGCACTGAAGCTTTCTTT. It translates to CASSFPTGDGTEAFF.

V and J are TRBV4-1 and TRBJ2-5; no clear D. The CDR3 loop spans 14 amino acids. Between the trimmed V and J ends, which lost 0 bases and 5 bases, there was a span of 10 bases. Germline values: CDR1 MGHRA, CDR2 YSYEKL. CDR3 sequence: CASSQDPGAETQYF. As DNA, the CDR3 is TGCGCCAGCAGCCAAGATCCGGGTGCGGAGACCCAGTACTTC.

This chain links TRBV7-8 with TRBJ2-5, with D possibly being TRBD2 (6 bases). V shed 5 bases and J shed 2 bases, with 18 bases lying between them. The CDR3 length is 16 residues. CDR1 and CDR2 from the germline V gene are SGHVS and FQNEAQ. CDR3 in DNA: TGTGCCAGCAGCCACAAGGCCGGGAGAGGGCAAGAGACCCAGTACTTC. This codes for CASSHKAGRGQETQYF.

The chain has TRBV28 and TRBJ2-5; TRBD2 matches at 8 bases. Per germline, CDR1 MDHEN and CDR2 SYDVKM. This CDR3 is 15 amino acids long. V was clipped by 6 bases and J by 2 bases; unmatched bases: 8. The CDR3 here is CASSGGAVMQETQYF. Here the CDR3 DNA reads TGTGCCAGCAGCGGGGGGGCCGTCATGCAAGAGACCCAGTACTTC.

This chain uses TRBV4-3 with TRBJ2-3, with 10 nucleotides matching TRBD2. This CDR3 comprises 15 residues. The J segment lost 7 bases and the V segment lost 5 bases, leaving 9 bases of the junction unmatched. Germline V gene lookup returns CDR1 LGHNA and CDR2 YSLEER. CDR3 in amino acids: CASSYSAGGPYTQYF. CDR3 coding DNA: TGCGCCAGCAGCTATTCAGCGGGGGGGCCATATACGCAGTATTTT.